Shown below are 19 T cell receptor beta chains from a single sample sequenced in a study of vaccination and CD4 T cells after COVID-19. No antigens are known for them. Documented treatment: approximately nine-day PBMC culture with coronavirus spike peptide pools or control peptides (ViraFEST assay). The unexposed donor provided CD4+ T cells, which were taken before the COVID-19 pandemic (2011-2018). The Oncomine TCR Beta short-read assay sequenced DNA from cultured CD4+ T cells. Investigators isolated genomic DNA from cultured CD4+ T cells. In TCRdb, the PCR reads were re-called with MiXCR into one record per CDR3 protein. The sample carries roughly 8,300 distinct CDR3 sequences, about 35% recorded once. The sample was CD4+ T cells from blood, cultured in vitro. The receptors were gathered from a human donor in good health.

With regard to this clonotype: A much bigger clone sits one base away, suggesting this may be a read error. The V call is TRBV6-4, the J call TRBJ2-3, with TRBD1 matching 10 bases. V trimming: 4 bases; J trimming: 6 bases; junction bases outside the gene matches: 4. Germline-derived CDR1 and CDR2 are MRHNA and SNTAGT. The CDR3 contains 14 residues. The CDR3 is CASSAETGGDTQYF. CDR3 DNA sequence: TGTGCCAGCAGTGCCGAGACAGGGGGCGATACGCAGTATTTT.

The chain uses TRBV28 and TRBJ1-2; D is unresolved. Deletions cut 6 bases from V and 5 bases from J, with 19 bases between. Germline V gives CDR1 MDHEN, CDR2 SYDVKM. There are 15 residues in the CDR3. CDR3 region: CASSHRPPPSYGYTF. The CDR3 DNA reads TGTGCCAGCAGCCACCGACCTCCGCCCTCTTATGGCTACACCTTC.

The CDR3 sequence is CASSRTGTGGTGYTF. The CDR3 DNA reads as TGTGCCAGCAGCCGAACCGGGACAGGGGGCACGGGCTACACCTTC. This chain links TRBV27 with TRBJ1-2; 12 positions match TRBD1. Trimming removed 6 bases from V and 8 bases from J; junction bases left unmatched: 10. CDR1 MNHEY and CDR2 SMNVEV come from the germline V gene (reference sequence). The CDR3 is 15 residues long.

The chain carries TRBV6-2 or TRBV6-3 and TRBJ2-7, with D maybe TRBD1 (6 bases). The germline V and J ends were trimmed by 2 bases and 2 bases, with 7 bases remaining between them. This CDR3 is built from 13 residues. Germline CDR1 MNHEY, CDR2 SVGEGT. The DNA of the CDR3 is TGTGCCAGCAGTTACCGGGACACCTACGAGCAGTACTTC. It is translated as CASSYRDTYEQYF.

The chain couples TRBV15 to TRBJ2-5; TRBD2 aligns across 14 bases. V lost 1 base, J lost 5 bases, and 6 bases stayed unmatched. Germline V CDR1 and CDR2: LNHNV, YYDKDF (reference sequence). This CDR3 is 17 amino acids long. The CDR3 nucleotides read TGTGCCACCAGCAGAGTCGCCCGGACTAGCGGGAGGGAGACCCAGTACTTC. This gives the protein CATSRVARTSGRETQYF.

DNA of the CDR3: TGTGCCAGCAGCTTTCAGGGTAGCACCATATATTTT. Translation: CASSFQGSTIYF. The chain employs TRBV7-2 and TRBJ1-3, with a weak D call TRBD1 (5 bases). CDR1 is SGHTA, CDR2 FQGNSA, per germline. This CDR3 spans 12 amino acids. V gave up 3 bases and J gave up 9 bases, with 9 bases separating them. The variable domain in full, completed from reference TRBV7-2 and TRBJ1-3, reads GAGVSQSPSNKVTEKGKDVELRCDPISGHTALYWYRQSLGQGLEFLIYFQGNSAPDKSGLPSDRFSAERTGGSVSTLTIQRTQQEDSAVYLCASSFQGSTIYFGEGSWLTVV.

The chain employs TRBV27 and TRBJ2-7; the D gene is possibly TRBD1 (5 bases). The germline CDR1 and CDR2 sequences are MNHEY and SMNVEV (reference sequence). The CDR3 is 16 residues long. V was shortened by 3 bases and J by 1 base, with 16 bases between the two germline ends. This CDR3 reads CASSFLNLGRSYEQYF. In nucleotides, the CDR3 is TGTGCCAGCAGTTTTCTAAACCTGGGGCGTTCCTACGAGCAGTACTTC.

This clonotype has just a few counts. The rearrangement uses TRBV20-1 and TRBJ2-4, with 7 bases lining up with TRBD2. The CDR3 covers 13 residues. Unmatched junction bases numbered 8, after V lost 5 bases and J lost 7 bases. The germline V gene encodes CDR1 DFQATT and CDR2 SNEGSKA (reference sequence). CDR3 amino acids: CSAPIVSGNIQYF. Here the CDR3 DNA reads TGCAGTGCTCCGATCGTTAGCGGGAACATTCAGTACTTC.

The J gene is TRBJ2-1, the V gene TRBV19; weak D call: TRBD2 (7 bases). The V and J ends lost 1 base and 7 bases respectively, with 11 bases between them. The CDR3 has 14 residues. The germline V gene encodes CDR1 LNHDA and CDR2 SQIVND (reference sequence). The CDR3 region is CASSIGGRGNEQFF. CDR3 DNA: TGTGCCAGTAGTATAGGGGGGCGGGGGAATGAGCAGTTCTTC.

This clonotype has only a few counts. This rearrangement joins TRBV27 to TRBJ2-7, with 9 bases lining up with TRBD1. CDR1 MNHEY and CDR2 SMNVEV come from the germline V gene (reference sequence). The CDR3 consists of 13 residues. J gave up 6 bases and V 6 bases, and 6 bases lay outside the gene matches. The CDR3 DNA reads TGTGCCAGCAGCTGGGGACAGGGAGTCGAGCAGTACTTC. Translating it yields CASSWGQGVEQYF.

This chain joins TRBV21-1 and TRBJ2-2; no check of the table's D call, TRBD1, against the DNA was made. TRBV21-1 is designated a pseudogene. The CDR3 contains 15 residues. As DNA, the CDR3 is TGTGCCAGCAGTACCGGGACAGCAACTACCGGGGAGCTGTTTTTT. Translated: CASSTGTATTGELFF.

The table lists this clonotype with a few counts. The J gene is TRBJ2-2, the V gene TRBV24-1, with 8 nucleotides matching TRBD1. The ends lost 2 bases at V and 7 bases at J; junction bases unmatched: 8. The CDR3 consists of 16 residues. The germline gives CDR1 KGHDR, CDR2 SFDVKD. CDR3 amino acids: CATSDYGQGTGGELFF. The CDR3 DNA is TGTGCCACCAGTGATTATGGACAGGGAACTGGCGGGGAGCTGTTTTTT.

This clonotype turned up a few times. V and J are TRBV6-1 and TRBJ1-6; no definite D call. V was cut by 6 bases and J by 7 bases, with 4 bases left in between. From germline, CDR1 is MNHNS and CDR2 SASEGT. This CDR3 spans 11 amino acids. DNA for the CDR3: TGTGCCAGCAGGGAAAATTCACCCCTCCACTTT. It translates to CASRENSPLHF.

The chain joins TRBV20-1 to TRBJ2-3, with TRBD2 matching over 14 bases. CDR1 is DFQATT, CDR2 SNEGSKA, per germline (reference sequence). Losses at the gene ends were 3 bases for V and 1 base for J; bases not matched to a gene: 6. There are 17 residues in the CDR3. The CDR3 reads CSASGGLAGEGTDTQYF. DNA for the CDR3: TGCAGTGCTAGCGGGGGACTAGCGGGGGAGGGCACAGATACGCAGTATTTT.

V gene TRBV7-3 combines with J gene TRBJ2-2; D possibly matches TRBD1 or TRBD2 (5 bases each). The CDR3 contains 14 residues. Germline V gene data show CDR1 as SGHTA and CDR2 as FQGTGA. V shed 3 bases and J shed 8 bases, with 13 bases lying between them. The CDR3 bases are TGTGCCAGCAGCTTGGGACGACCGTCTGGGGAGCTGTTTTTT. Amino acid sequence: CASSLGRPSGELFF.

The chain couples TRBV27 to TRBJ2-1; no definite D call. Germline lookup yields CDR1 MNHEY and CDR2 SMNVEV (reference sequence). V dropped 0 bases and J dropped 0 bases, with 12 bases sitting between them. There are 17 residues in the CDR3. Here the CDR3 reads CASSLSMTRYSYNEQFF. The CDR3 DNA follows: TGTGCCAGCAGTTTATCCATGACTCGATACTCCTACAATGAGCAGTTCTTC.

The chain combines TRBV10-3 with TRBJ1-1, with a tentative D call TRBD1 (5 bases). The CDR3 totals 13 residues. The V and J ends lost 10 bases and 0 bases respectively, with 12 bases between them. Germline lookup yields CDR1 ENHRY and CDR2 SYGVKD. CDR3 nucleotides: TGTGCCACGACAGTTTCTATGAACACTGAAGCTTTCTTT. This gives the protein CATTVSMNTEAFF.

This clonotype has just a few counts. Written as DNA, the CDR3 is TGTGCCACCAGCAGAGGGACTAGCGGGGGCACAGATACGCAGTATTTT. Protein: CATSRGTSGGTDTQYF. This chain joins TRBV15 and TRBJ2-3; 12 bases map to TRBD2. The J segment lost 1 base and the V segment lost 1 base, leaving 0 bases of the junction unmatched. From germline, CDR1 is LNHNV and CDR2 YYDKDF (reference sequence). This CDR3 contains 16 residues.

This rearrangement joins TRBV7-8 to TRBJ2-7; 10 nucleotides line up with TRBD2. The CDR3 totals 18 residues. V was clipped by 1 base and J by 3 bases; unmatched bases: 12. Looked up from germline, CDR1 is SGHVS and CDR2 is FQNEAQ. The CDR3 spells CASSLDFRGLAGDYEQYF. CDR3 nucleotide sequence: TGTGCCAGCAGCTTAGATTTTAGGGGGCTAGCGGGAGACTACGAGCAGTACTTC.